This T cell receptor (beta chain) appears in the sequencing data of a study of blood T cells in healthy people across ages. Combining a sample-barcoded 5' primer with a J-beta primer mix, a second PCR ran for roughly 7 to 12 cycles. TCRdb analysed the 5' RACE reads with MiXCR anew, one entry per CDR3 protein. This table has roughly 1.7 million distinct CDR3 sequences, roughly 32% appearing once. Study-level points and caveats: Relative to aged donors, long-lived donors carried more naive CD4+ cells and displayed higher diversity.

Each sample used at least 7 million PBMCs. The germline gives CDR1 LGHDT, CDR2 YNNKEL (reference sequence). There are 16 residues in the CDR3. The V end lost 2 bases, the J end lost 7 bases, and 20 bases lay between the germline ends. Concerning this clonotype itself: Its cognate antigen is unknown.

The TCR sequence derives from a woman in her 30s in good health. Sequenced material: blood. The genes are TRBV3-1 and TRBJ2-5; possible D gene TRBD2, 6 bases. The CDR3 reads CASSQRALGAGRTQYF. CDR3 coding DNA: TGTGCCAGCAGCCAAAGGGCCCTTGGGGCGGGGAGGACCCAGTACTTC.